This T cell receptor (beta chain) was recorded in a study of T cell repertoires in cytomegalovirus infection. Study-wide background: Both CMV infection and a matching HLA type were indicated by public TCR beta signatures. Study findings and constraints: Predominance within the ex vivo response was attributable to HLA-C-restricted CMV-specific TCR beta clonotypes. Cumulative public TCR beta family frequency identified CMV carriers with the relevant HLA.

TCRdb processed the reads anew with MiXCR; each CDR3 protein has one entry. Counted here are around 300,000 distinct CDR3 sequences, about a quarter occurring once; the ten biggest clones make up about 15%. Concerning this clonotype itself: The target antigen is unknown.

V trimming: 5 bases; J trimming: 5 bases; junction bases outside the gene matches: 7. The CDR3 sequence is 13 residues long. Germline values: CDR1 DFQATT, CDR2 SNEGSKA (reference sequence). V gene TRBV20-1 combines with J gene TRBJ2-7; TRBD2 matches 9 bases. What was sequenced was PBMCs. This clonotype was obtained from a human donor in good health (CMV status not recorded). Some clones in this sample may be carry-over from other donors' samples. The CDR3 nucleotides are TGCAGTGCTGCCGGGACTAGCATCCACGAGCAGTACTTC. Its translation: CSAAGTSIHEQYF.